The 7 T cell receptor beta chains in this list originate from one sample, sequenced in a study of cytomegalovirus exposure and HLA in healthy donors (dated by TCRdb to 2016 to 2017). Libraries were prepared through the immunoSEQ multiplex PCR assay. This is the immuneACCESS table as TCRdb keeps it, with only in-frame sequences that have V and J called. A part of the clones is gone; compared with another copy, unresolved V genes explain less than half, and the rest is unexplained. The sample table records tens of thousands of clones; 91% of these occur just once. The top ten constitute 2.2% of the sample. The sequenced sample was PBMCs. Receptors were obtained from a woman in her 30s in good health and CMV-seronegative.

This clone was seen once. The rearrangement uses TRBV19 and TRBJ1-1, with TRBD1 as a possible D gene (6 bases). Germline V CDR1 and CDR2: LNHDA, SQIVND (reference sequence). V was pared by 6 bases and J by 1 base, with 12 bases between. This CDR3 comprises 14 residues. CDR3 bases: TGTGCCAGTAGATACGTGGACAGGAACACTGAAGCTTTCTTT. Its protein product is CASRYVDRNTEAFF.

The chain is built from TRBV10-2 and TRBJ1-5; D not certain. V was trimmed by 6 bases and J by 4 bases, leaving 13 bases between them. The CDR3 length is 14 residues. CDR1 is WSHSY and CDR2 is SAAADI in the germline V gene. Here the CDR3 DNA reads TGCGCCAGCAGCTCCAGGACTTGGAATCAGCCCCAGCATTTT. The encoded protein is CASSSRTWNQPQHF.

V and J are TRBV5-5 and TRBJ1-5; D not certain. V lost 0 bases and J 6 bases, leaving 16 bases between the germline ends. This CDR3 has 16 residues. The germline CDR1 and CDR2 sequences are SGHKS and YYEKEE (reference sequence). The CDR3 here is CASSLELRGSGQPQHF. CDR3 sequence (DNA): TGTGCCAGCAGCTTGGAGTTGCGGGGTTCGGGTCAGCCCCAGCATTTT.

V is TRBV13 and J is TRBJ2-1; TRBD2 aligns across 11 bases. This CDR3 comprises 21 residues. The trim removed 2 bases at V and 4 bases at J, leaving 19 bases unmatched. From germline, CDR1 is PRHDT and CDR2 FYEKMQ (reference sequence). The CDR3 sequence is CASSLTRRVLAGDSRYNEQFF. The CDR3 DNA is TGTGCCAGCAGCTTAACAAGGCGGGTACTAGCGGGAGATTCGCGGTACAATGAGCAGTTCTTC.

CDR3 amino acids: CASSQWDFFKTTYEQYF. CDR3 DNA: TGCGCCAGCAGCCAATGGGACTTTTTCAAGACTACCTACGAGCAGTACTTC. The V and J genes are TRBV4-1 and TRBJ2-7, with D maybe TRBD2 (6 bases). The length of the CDR3 is 17 residues. V was clipped by 2 bases and J by 2 bases, with 19 bases between them. CDR1 is MGHRA and CDR2 is YSYEKL in the germline V gene.

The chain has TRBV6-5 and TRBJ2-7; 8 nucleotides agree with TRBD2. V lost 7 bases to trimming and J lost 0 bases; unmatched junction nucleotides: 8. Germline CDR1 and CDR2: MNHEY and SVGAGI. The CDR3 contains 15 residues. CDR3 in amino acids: CASTPSGQFSYEQYF. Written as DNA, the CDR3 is TGTGCCAGCACTCCTAGCGGGCAGTTCTCCTACGAGCAGTACTTC.

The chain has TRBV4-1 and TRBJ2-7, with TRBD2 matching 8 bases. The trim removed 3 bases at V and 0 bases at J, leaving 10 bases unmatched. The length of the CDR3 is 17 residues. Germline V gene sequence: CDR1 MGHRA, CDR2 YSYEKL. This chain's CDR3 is CASSHPGRGRTSYEQYF. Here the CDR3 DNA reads TGCGCCAGCAGCCACCCCGGGAGGGGACGTACCTCCTACGAGCAGTACTTC.